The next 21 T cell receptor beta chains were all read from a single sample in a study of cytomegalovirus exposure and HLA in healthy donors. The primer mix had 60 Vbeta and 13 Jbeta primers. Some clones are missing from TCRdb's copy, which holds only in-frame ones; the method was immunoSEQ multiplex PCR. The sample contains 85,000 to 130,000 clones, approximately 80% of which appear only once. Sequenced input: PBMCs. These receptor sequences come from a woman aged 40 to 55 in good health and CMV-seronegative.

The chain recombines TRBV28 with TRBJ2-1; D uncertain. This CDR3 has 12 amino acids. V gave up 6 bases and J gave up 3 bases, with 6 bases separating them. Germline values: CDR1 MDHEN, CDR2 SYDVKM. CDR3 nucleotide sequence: TGTGCCAGCAGCCCAGTCTACAATGAGCAGTTCTTC. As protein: CASSPVYNEQFF.

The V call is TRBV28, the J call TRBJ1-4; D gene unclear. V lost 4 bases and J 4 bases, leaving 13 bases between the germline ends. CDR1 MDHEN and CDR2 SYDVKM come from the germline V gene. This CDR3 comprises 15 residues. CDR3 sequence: CASSSAPAFNEKLFF. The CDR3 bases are TGTGCCAGCAGTTCCGCGCCCGCTTTTAATGAAAAACTGTTTTTT.

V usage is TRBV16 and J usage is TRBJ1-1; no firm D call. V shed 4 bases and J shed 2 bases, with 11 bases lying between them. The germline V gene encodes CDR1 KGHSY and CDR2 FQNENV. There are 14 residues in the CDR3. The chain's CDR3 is CASSPKTLNTEAFF. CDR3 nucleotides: TGTGCCAGCAGCCCGAAAACCCTAAACACTGAAGCTTTCTTT.

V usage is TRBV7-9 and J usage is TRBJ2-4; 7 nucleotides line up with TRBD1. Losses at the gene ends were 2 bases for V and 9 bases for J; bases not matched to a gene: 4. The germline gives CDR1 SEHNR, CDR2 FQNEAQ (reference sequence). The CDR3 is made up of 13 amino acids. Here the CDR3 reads CASSLNRGSIQYF. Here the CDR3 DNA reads TGTGCCAGCAGCTTAAACAGGGGAAGCATTCAGTACTTC.

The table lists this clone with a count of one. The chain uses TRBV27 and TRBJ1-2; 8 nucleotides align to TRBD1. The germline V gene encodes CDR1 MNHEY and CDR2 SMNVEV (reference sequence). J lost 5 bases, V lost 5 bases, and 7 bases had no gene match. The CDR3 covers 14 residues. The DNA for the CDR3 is TGTGCCAGCAGTCCCCGGGACAGGTTATATGGCTACACCTTC. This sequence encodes CASSPRDRLYGYTF.

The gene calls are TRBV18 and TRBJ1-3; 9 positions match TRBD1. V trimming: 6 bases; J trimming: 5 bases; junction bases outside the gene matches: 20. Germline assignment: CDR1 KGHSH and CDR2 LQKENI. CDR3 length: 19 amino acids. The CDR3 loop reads CASSVPGQGLNATRNTIYF. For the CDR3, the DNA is TGTGCCAGCTCCGTTCCGGGACAGGGCCTAAACGCGACGAGAAACACCATATATTTT.

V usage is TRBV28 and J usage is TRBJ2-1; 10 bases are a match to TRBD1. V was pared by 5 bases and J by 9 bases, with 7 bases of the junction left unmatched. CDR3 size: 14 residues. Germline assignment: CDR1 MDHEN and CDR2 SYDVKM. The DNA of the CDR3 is TGTGCCAGCAGTGGACGACAGGGGGCTGGTGAGCAGTTCTTC. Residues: CASSGRQGAGEQFF.

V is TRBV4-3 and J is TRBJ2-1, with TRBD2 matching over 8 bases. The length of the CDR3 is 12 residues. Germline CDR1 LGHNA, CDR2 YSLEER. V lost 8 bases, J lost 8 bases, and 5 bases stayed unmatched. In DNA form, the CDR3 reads TGCGCCAGCCGGAGCGGGAGCCATGAGCAGTTCTTC. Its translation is CASRSGSHEQFF.

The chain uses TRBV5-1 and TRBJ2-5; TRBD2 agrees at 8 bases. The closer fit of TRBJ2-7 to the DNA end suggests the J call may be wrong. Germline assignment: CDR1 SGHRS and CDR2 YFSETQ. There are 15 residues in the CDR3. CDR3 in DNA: TGCGCCAGCAGCCTCGGGACTAGTAACCTTTACGAGCAGTACTTC. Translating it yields CASSLGTSNLYEQYF.

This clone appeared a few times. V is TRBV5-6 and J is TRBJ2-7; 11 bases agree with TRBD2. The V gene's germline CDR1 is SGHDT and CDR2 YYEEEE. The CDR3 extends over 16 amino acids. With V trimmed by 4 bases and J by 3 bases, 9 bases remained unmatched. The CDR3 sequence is CASSDVGTSGYYEQYF. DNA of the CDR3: TGTGCCAGCAGCGACGTAGGGACTAGCGGATACTACGAGCAGTACTTC.

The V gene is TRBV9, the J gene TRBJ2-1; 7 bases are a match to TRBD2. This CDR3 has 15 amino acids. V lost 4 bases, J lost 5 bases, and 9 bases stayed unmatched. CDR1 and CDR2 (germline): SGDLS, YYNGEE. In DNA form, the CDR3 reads TGTGCCAGCAGCCCTCTGGCTAGCGGACACAATGAGCAGTTCTTC. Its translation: CASSPLASGHNEQFF.

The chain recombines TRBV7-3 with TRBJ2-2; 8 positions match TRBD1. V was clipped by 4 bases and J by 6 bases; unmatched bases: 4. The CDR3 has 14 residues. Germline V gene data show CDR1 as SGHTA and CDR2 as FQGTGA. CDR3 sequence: CASSSRDRPGELFF. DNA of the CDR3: TGTGCCAGCAGCTCCCGGGACAGGCCCGGGGAGCTGTTTTTT.

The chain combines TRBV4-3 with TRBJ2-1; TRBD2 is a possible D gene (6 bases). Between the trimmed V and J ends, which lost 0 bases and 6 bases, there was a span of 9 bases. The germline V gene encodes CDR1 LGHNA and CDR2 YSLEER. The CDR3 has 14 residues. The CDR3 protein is CASSQDIGGNEQFF. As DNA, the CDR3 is TGCGCCAGCAGCCAAGATATCGGGGGCAATGAGCAGTTCTTC.

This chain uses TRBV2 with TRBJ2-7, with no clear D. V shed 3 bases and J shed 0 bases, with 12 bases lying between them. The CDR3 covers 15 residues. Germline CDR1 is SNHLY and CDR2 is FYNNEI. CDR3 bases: TGTGCCAGCAGTGATCTGAGGAGAAGCTCCTACGAGCAGTACTTC. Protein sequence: CASSDLRRSSYEQYF.

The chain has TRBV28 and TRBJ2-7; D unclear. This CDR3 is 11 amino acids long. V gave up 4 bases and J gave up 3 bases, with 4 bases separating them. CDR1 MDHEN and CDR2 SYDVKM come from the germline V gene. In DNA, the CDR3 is TGTGCCAGCAGTTACAACTACGAGCAGTACTTC. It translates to CASSYNYEQYF.

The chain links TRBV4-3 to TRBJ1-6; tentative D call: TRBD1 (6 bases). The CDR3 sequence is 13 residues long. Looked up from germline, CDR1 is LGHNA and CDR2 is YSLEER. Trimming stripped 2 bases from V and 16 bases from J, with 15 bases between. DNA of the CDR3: TGCGCCAGCAGCCAAACGCGGGAGCAGGGGCTCCACTTT. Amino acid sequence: CASSQTREQGLHF.

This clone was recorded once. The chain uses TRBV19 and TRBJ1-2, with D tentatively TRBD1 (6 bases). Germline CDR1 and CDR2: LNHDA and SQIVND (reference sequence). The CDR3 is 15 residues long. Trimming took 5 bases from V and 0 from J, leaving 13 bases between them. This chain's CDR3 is CASSPRTDSNYGYTF. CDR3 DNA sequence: TGTGCCAGTAGTCCCCGGACAGATTCTAACTATGGCTACACCTTC.

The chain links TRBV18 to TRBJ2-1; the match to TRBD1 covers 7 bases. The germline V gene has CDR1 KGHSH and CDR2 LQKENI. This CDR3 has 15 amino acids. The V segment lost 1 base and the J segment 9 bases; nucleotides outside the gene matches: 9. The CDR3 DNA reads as TGTGCCAGCTCACCACGAGAGGGGAACAGGGGTGAGCAGTTCTTC. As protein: CASSPREGNRGEQFF.

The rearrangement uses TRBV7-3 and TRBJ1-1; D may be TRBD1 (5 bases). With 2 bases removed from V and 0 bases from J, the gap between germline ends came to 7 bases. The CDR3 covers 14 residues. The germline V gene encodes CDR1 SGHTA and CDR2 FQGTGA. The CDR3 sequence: CASSLGGMNTEAFF. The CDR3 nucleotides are TGTGCCAGCAGCTTAGGGGGGATGAACACTGAAGCTTTCTTT. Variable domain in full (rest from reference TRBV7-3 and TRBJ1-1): GAGVSQTPSNKVTEKGKYVELRCDPISGHTALYWYRQSLGQGPEFLIYFQGTGAADDSGLPNDRFFAVRPEGSVSTLKIQRTERGDSAVYLCASSLGGMNTEAFFGQGTRLTVV.

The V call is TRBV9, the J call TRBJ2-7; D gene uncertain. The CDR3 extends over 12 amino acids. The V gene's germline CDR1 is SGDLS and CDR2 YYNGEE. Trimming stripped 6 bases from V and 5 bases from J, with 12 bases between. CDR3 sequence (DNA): TGTGCCAGCATCGGTGGTTTCCACGAGCAGTACTTC. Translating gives CASIGGFHEQYF.

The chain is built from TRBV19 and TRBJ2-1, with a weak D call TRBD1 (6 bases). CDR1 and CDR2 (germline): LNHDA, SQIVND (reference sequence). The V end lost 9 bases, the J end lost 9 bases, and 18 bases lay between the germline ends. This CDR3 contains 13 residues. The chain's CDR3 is CASKGQTLGEQFF. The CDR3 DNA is TGTGCCAGCAAAGGACAGACGCTCGGTGAGCAGTTCTTC.